Sequencing of this T cell receptor beta chain was carried out in a study of blood T cell repertoires in COVID-19. Study information: T cells, B-cell-depleted T cells, or PBMCs supplied cDNA or gDNA.

V gave up 0 bases and J gave up 3 bases, with 12 bases separating them. Germline assignment: CDR1 SGHNT and CDR2 YENEEA. The CDR3 consists of 15 residues. In the original processing: Nucleated cell number was recorded as an estimate derived from reference gene primer amplification. Method: immunoSEQ multiplex PCR; TCRdb's copy keeps in-frame clones and lacks some. Clone size and V and J calls were adopted from that table, with D and trimming inferred from the DNA. This sample yields hundreds of thousands of clones, of which more than 85% are seen a single time; approximately 8% belongs to the top ten. Resolution of symptoms, clearance, or two negative PCRs was present in recovered Cohort 3 donors.

Material: PBMCs or T cells enriched from blood (not recorded which). The V gene is TRBV11-3, the J gene TRBJ2-7; possible D gene TRBD1, 6 bases. This receptor was taken from a woman aged 55-70 years who had recovered from COVID-19. CDR3 in amino acids: CASSLEGTYDYEQYF. The CDR3 DNA is TGTGCCAGCAGCTTAGAAGGGACATACGACTACGAGCAGTACTTC.